This TCR beta chain was documented in a study of shared T cell receptors in the human thymus. Profiled with immunoSEQ multiplex PCR; TCRdb holds only in-frame clones, not every one. The sample lists hundreds of thousands of clones, 85% to 95% seen once, with approximately 0.02% in the top ten. The germline gives CDR1 LGHNA, CDR2 YSLEER. The CDR3 length is 15 residues. Trimming took 1 base from V and 4 from J; bases not matched to a gene: 3. V and J are TRBV4-3 and TRBJ2-2; TRBD2 aligns across 7 bases. The specimen was thymocytes. The origin of this receptor is a human donor. CDR3 amino acids: CASSQGGGGTGELFF. The DNA for the CDR3 is TGCGCCAGCAGCCAAGGGGGCGGGGGCACCGGGGAGCTGTTTTTT.